Sequencing of this TCR beta chain was carried out in a study of cytomegalovirus exposure and HLA in healthy donors. As for the donors, each was a healthy bone marrow donor. Study-level points and caveats: Specificity of a few CMV-associated chains for CMV antigens was verified in vitro.

PCR primers comprised 60 Vbeta and 13 Jbeta primers. Original methodology: The count from a later analysis was 70 million to 85 million unique TCR beta chains, some 12 million of them shared. TCRdb's table, derived via immunoSEQ multiplex PCR, lists solely in-frame clones and lacks some. The V and J calls and clone size are taken from that table; D and trimming were inferred from the DNA. The data hold some 190,000 clones, with over 60% observed a single time. This clone has just a few counts. Its antigen is currently unknown. CDR3 length: 15 residues. The trim removed 6 bases at V and 4 bases at J, leaving 9 bases unmatched. CDR1 SNHLY and CDR2 FYNNEI come from the germline V gene.

The chain has TRBV2 and TRBJ1-5; 7 bases are a match to TRBD1. Sequenced sample: PBMCs. This receptor was identified in a woman in her twenties or thirties in good health and CMV-seropositive. The chain's CDR3 is CASRITGALNQPQHF. The CDR3 DNA is TGTGCCAGCAGGATCACAGGGGCCCTAAATCAGCCCCAGCATTTT.